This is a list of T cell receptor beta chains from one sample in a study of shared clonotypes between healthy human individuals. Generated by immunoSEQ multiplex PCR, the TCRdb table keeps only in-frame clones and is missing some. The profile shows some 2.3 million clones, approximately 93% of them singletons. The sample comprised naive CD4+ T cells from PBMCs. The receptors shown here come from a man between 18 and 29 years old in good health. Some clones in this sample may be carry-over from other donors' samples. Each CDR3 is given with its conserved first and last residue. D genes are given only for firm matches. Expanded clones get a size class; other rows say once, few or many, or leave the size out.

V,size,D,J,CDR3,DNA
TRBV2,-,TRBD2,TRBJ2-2,CASRGGTSDSGELFF,TGTGCCAGCAGAGGCGGGACTAGCGATTCCGGGGAGCTGTTTTTT
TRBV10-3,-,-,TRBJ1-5,CAISDAGAIYQPQHF,TGTGCCATCAGTGATGCAGGGGCCATTTATCAGCCCCAGCATTTT
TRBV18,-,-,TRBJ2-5,CVSSPPVQGLAQYF,TGTGTCAGCTCACCACCGGTTCAGGGGTTGGCCCAGTACTTC
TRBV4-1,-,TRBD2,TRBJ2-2,CASSQASQREGGELFF,TGCGCCAGCAGCCAAGCTTCCCAGCGGGAGGGCGGGGAGCTGTTTTTT
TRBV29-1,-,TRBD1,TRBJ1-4,CSGRTGGSNEKLFF,TGCAGCGGCAGAACAGGGGGCTCTAATGAAAAACTGTTTTTT
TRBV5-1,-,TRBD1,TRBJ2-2,CASSIIPGQLTGELFF,TGCGCCAGCAGTATTATACCGGGACAGCTCACCGGGGAGCTGTTTTTT
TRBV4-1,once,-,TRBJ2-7,CASSQPPSEQYF,TGCGCCAGCAGCCAACCCCCAAGCGAGCAGTACTTC
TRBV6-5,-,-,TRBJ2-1,CASSYSERYTYNEQFF,TGTGCCAGCAGTTACTCGGAGCGGTACACCTACAATGAGCAGTTCTTC
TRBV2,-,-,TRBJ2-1,CASSEARVPNEQFF,TGTGCCAGCAGTGAAGCGCGGGTTCCCAATGAGCAGTTCTTC
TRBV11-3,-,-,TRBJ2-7,CASSGNSYEQYF,TGTGCCAGCAGCGGCAACTCCTACGAGCAGTACTTC
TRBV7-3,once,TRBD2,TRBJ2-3,CASSREGLARDTQYF,TGTGCCAGCAGCCGTGAGGGACTAGCCCGCGATACGCAGTATTTT
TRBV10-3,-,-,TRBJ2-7,CAISSTNGFYEQYF,TGTGCCATCAGCAGTACCAATGGATTCTACGAGCAGTACTTC
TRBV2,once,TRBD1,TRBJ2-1,CASRAHARQGVNEQFF,TGTGCCAGCAGGGCGCACGCGAGACAGGGGGTCAATGAGCAGTTCTTC
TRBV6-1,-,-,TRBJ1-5,CASSEGAEVSNQPQHF,TGTGCCAGCAGTGAAGGGGCCGAGGTTAGCAATCAGCCCCAGCATTTT
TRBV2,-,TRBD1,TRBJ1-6,CASSRDRAEALHF,TGTGCCAGCAGCCGGGACAGGGCTGAAGCCCTCCACTTT
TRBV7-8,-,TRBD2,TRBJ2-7,CASSYPGTSGRAGAYEQYF,TGTGCCAGCAGCTACCCCGGGACTAGCGGGAGGGCCGGGGCCTACGAGCAGTACTTC
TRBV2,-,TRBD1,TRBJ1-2,CASTESLFGQGGYGYTF,TGTGCCAGCACCGAGAGTCTTTTCGGGCAGGGGGGCTATGGCTACACCTTC
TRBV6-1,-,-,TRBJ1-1,CASSERAGLNTEAFF,TGTGCCAGCAGTGAACGCGCAGGGCTGAACACTGAAGCTTTCTTT
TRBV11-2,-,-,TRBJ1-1,CASGNTEAFF,TGTGCCAGCGGGAACACTGAAGCTTTCTTT
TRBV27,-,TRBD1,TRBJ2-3,CATSGGQGYTDTQYF,TGTGCCACCTCTGGGGGACAGGGGTACACAGATACGCAGTATTTT
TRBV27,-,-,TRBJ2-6,CASQKGFRGANVLTF,TGTGCCAGCCAGAAGGGGTTTCGAGGGGCCAACGTCCTGACTTTC
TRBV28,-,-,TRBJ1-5,CASSLFIDAGQPQHF,TGTGCCAGCAGTTTATTCATAGACGCCGGGCAGCCCCAGCATTTT
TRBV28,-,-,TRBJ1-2,CASSSVSYGYTF,TGTGCCAGCAGTTCTGTCTCGTATGGCTACACCTTC
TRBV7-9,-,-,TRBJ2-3,CASSLFVGDTDTQYF,TGTGCCAGCAGCTTGTTTGTGGGAGACACAGATACGCAGTATTTT
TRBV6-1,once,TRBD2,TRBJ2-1,CASSESGGGNEQFF,TGTGCCAGCAGTGAAAGCGGGGGGGGGAATGAGCAGTTCTTC
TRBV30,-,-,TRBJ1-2,CAWSVLGDLYRDTTNYGYTF,TGTGCCTGGAGTGTATTGGGGGATCTTTATCGGGACACGACTAACTATGGCTACACCTTC
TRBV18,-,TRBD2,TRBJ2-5,CASSPLAGKQETQYF,TGTGCCAGCTCACCTCTAGCGGGAAAACAAGAGACCCAGTACTTC
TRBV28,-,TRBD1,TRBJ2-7,CASRTNDRAPYEQYF,TGTGCCAGCAGGACAAATGACAGGGCCCCCTACGAGCAGTACTTC
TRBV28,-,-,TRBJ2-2,CASSLHGNTGELFF,TGTGCCAGCAGTTTGCACGGCAACACCGGGGAGCTGTTTTTT
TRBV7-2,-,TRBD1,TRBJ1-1,CASSLRAGGSPAFF,TGTGCCAGCAGCTTAAGGGCAGGGGGGAGTCCAGCTTTCTTT
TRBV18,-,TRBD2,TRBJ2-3,CASSSPGLAGGARYF,TGTGCCAGCTCATCTCCGGGACTAGCGGGAGGAGCGCGGTATTTT
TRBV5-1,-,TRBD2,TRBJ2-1,CASSLAGGPWNEQFF,TGCGCCAGCAGCCTAGCGGGAGGGCCTTGGAATGAGCAGTTCTTC
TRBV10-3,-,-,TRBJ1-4,CATRDGDEKLFF,TGTGCCACCCGGGACGGCGACGAAAAACTGTTTTTT
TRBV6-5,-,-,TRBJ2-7,CASSRDHYEQYF,TGTGCCAGCAGTCGGGACCACTACGAGCAGTACTTC
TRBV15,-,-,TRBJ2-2,CATSRDLSVLQGAELFF,TGTGCCACCAGCAGAGATCTTAGCGTCCTACAAGGAGCCGAGCTGTTTTTT
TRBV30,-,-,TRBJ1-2,CACLQRGNYGYTF,TGTGCCTGCCTCCAGAGGGGGAACTATGGCTACACCTTC
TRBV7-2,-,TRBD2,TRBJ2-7,CASSLGGLAGDEQYF,TGTGCCAGCAGCTTAGGGGGACTAGCGGGAGACGAGCAGTACTTC
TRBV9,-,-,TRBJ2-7,CASSVGMGLSYEQYF,TGTGCCAGCAGCGTAGGTATGGGGCTGTCCTACGAGCAGTACTTC
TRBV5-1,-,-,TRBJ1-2,CASSPGTAGGYTF,TGCGCCAGCAGCCCGGGGACTGCGGGGGGCTACACCTTC
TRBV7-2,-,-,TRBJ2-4,CASSLVGTVTAKNIQYF,TGTGCCAGCAGCTTAGTGGGGACGGTGACAGCCAAAAACATTCAGTACTTC
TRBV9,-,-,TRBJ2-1,CASSVGSYNEQFF,TGTGCCAGCAGCGTGGGGTCCTACAATGAGCAGTTCTTC
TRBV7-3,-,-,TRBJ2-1,CASSFSAGTNIIADNEQFF,TGTGCCAGCAGCTTTTCCGCCGGGACCAACATTATCGCCGACAATGAGCAGTTCTTC
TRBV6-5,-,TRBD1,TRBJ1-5,CASRDRGENQPQHF,TGTGCCAGCAGGGACAGGGGTGAGAATCAGCCCCAGCATTTT
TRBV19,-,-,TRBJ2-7,CASSSWGNEQYF,TGTGCCAGTAGTAGTTGGGGAAACGAGCAGTACTTC
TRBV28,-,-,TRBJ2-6,CASSPPGTGANVLTF,TGTGCCAGCAGTCCCCCAGGAACTGGGGCCAACGTCCTGACTTTC
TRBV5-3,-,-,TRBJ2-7,CARSLGGVKGCFSYEQYF,TGTGCCAGAAGCTTGGGGGGAGTGAAGGGGTGCTTCTCCTACGAGCAGTACTTC
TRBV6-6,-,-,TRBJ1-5,CASGRGVSNQPQHF,TGTGCCTCTGGGAGGGGAGTCAGCAATCAGCCCCAGCATTTT
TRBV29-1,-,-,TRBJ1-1,CSVDRGFTEAFF,TGCAGCGTTGACCGCGGGTTCACTGAAGCTTTCTTT